This T cell receptor beta chain was profiled in a study of cytomegalovirus exposure and HLA in healthy donors. With V trimmed by 7 bases and J by 5 bases, 9 bases remained unmatched. The CDR3 contains 14 residues. CDR1 and CDR2 (germline): KGHSH, LQKENI. In the PCR, 60 Vbeta and 13 Jbeta primers were used. Profiled with immunoSEQ multiplex PCR; TCRdb holds only in-frame clones, not every one. Its table lists tens of thousands of clones. This receptor was obtained from a female donor in good health and CMV-seropositive. The chain couples TRBV18 to TRBJ2-7; 9 nucleotides line up with TRBD1. Sample: PBMCs. CDR3 nucleotide sequence: TGTGCCAGCTTCAGGGACAGGGCCCGAAACGAGCAGTACTTC. Amino acid sequence: CASFRDRARNEQYF.